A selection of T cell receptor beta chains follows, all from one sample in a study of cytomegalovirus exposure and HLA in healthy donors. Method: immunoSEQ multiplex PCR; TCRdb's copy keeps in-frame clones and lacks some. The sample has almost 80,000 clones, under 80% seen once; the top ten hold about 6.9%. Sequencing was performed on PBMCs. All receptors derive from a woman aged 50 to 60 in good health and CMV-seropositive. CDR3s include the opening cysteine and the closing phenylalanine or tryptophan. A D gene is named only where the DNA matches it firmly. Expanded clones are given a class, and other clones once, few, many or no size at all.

CDR3 protein: CASLHREETQYF
CDR3 DNA: TGTGCCAGCCTCCACAGGGAAGAGACCCAGTACTTC
J gene: TRBJ2-5
D gene: NA
V gene: TRBV21-1
clone size: once
CDR3 length: 12

CDR3 protein: CATSSRANTEAFF
CDR3 DNA: TGTGCCACCAGCAGCAGGGCTAACACTGAAGCTTTCTTT
J gene: TRBJ1-1
D gene: NA
V gene: TRBV15
clone size: NA
CDR3 length: 13

CDR3 protein: CASSGGVGYTF
CDR3 DNA: TGTGCCAGCAGCGGGGGGGTTGGCTACACCTTC
J gene: TRBJ1-2
D gene: NA
V gene: TRBV7-3
clone size: NA
CDR3 length: 11

CDR3 protein: CASSFTSRPPYEQYF
CDR3 DNA: TGTGCCAGCAGCTTTACTAGCCGCCCCCCCTACGAGCAGTACTTC
J gene: TRBJ2-7
D gene: NA
V gene: TRBV11-2
clone size: NA
CDR3 length: 15

CDR3 protein: CASGPGGLGEQYF
CDR3 DNA: TGTGCTAGTGGCCCAGGGGGGTTGGGGGAGCAGTACTTC
J gene: TRBJ2-5
D gene: NA
V gene: TRBV12-5
clone size: NA
CDR3 length: 13

CDR3 protein: CASSFTGTDTQYF
CDR3 DNA: TGCGCCAGCAGCTTTACAGGCACAGATACGCAGTATTTT
J gene: TRBJ2-3
D gene: NA
V gene: TRBV5-1
clone size: NA
CDR3 length: 13

CDR3 protein: CASSNRETEKLFF
CDR3 DNA: TGTGCCAGTAGCAACAGGGAAACTGAAAAACTGTTTTTT
J gene: TRBJ1-4
D gene: NA
V gene: TRBV19
clone size: few
CDR3 length: 13

CDR3 protein: CASSSRGDNEQFF
CDR3 DNA: TGTGCCAGTAGTTCTCGGGGGGACAATGAGCAGTTCTTC
J gene: TRBJ2-1
D gene: TRBD2
V gene: TRBV19
clone size: few
CDR3 length: 13

CDR3 protein: CASSPRDRLPGYTF
CDR3 DNA: TGTGCCAGCAGCCCGAGGGACAGACTCCCTGGCTACACCTTC
J gene: TRBJ1-2
D gene: TRBD1
V gene: TRBV7-9
clone size: NA
CDR3 length: 14

CDR3 protein: CASSPGQVPSDTQYF
CDR3 DNA: TGTGCCAGCAGCCCCGGACAGGTGCCTTCAGATACGCAGTATTTT
J gene: TRBJ2-3
D gene: TRBD1
V gene: TRBV7-3
clone size: NA
CDR3 length: 15

CDR3 protein: CASSTLDRGLNTEAFF
CDR3 DNA: TGTGCCAGTAGTACCTTGGACAGGGGGCTAAACACTGAAGCTTTCTTT
J gene: TRBJ1-1
D gene: TRBD1
V gene: TRBV19
clone size: once
CDR3 length: 16

CDR3 protein: CASSDGQGYGELFF
CDR3 DNA: TGTGCCAGCAGTGACGGACAGGGGTACGGGGAGCTGTTTTTT
J gene: TRBJ2-2
D gene: TRBD1
V gene: TRBV6-4
clone size: NA
CDR3 length: 14

CDR3 protein: CASSINGGMNTEAFF
CDR3 DNA: TGTGCCAGCAGCATAAACGGGGGGATGAACACTGAAGCTTTCTTT
J gene: TRBJ1-1
D gene: NA
V gene: TRBV7-2
clone size: few
CDR3 length: 15